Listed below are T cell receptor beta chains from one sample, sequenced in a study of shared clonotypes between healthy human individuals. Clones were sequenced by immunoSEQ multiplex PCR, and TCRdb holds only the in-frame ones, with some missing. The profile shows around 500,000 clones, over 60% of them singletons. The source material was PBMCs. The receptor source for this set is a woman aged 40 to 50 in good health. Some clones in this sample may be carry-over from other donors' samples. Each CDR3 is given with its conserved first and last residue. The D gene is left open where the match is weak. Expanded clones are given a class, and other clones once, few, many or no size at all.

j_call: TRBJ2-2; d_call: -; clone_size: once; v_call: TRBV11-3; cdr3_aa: CASSRTGLNTGELFF; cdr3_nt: TGTGCCAGCAGCCGCACGGGATTAAACACCGGGGAGCTGTTTTTT
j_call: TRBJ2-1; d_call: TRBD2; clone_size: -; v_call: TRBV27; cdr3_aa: CASASGKIDEQFF; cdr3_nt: TGTGCCAGCGCTAGCGGGAAGATCGATGAGCAGTTCTTC
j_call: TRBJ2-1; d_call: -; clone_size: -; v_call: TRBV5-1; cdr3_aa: CASSFGDNNEQFF; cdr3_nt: TGCGCCAGCAGCTTCGGGGACAACAATGAGCAGTTCTTC
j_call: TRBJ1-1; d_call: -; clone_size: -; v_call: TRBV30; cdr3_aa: CAWSRGLPNTEAFF; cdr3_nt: TGTGCCTGGAGTAGGGGACTCCCGAACACTGAAGCTTTCTTT
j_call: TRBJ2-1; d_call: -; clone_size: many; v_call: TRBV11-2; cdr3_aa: CASSSLWTRGNEQFF; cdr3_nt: TGTGCCAGCAGCTCCCTGTGGACAAGGGGCAATGAGCAGTTCTTC
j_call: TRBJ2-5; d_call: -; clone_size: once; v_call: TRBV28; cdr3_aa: CASSFIRLGTETQYF; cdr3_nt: TGTGCCAGCAGTTTTATCCGGCTAGGGACGGAGACCCAGTACTTC
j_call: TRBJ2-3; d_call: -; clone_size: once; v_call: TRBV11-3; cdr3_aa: CASSSPGPTSTDTQYF; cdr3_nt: TGTGCCAGCAGCTCCCCCGGACCCACGAGCACAGATACGCAGTATTTT
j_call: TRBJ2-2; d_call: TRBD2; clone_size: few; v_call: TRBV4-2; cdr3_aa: CASSQEGGRDTGELFF; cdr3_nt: TGTGCCAGCAGCCAAGAGGGAGGGAGGGACACCGGGGAGCTGTTTTTT
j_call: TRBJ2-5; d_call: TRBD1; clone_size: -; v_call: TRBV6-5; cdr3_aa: CASSYRARGETQYF; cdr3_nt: TGTGCCAGCAGTTACCGGGCCAGGGGGGAGACCCAGTACTTC
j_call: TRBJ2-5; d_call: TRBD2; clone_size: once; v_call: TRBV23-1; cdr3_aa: CASSPPRAGDYRETQYF; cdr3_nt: TGCGCCAGCAGTCCCCCGCGTGCCGGGGACTACCGAGAGACCCAGTACTTC
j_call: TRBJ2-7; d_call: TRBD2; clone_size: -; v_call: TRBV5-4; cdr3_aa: CASSSRTSGNEQYF; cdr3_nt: TGTGCCAGCAGTTCTCGGACTAGCGGGAACGAGCAGTACTTC
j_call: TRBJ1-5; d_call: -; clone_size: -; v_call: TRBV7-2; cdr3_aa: CASSTRGLGNQPQHF; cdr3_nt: TGTGCCAGCAGCACCAGGGGACTAGGCAATCAGCCCCAGCATTTT
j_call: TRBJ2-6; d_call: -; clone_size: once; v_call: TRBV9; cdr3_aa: CASSVQVGVSGANVLTF; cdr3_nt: TGTGCCAGCAGCGTGCAAGTGGGAGTCTCTGGGGCCAACGTCCTGACTTTC
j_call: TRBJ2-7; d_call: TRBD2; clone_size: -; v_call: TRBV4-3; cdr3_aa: CASSQVWAGGVAYEQYF; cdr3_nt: TGCGCCAGCAGCCAAGTTTGGGCGGGAGGTGTCGCCTACGAGCAGTACTTC
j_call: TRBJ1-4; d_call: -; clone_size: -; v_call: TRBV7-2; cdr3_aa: CASSRIPGKEKLFF; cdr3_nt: TGTGCCAGCAGCCGGATCCCCGGGAAGGAAAAACTGTTTTTT
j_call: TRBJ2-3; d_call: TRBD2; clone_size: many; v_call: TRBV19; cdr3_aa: CASSYSGADRTDTQYF; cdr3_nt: TGTGCCAGTAGTTATAGCGGGGCGGACCGCACAGATACGCAGTATTTT
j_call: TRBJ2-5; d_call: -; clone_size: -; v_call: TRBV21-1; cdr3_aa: CASLGGAGDLQETQYF; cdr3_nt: TGTGCCAGCCTAGGGGGGGCCGGGGATTTACAAGAGACCCAGTACTTC
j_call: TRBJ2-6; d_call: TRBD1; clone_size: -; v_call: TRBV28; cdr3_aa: CASSMTGGANVLTF; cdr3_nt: TGTGCCAGCAGTATGACAGGGGGGGCCAACGTCCTGACTTTC
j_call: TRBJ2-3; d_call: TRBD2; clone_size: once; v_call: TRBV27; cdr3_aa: CASRVGGRGDTQYF; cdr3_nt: TGTGCCAGCAGGGTGGGAGGGCGAGGAGATACGCAGTATTTT
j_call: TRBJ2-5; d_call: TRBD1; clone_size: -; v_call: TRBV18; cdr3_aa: CASSPGTVQETQYF; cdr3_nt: TGTGCCAGCTCACCCGGGACAGTCCAAGAGACCCAGTACTTC
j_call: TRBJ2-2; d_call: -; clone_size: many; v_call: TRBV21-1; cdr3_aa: CASSKITGELFF; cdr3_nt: TGTGCCAGCAGCAAAATCACCGGGGAGCTGTTTTTT
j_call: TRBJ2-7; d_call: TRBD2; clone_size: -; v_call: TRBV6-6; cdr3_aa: CASSLGLAGGRGEQYF; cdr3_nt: TGTGCCAGCAGTTTAGGACTAGCGGGAGGGCGGGGCGAGCAGTACTTC
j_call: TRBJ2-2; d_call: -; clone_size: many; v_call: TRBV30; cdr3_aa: CAWSIREVGELFF; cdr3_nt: TGTGCCTGGAGTATCAGGGAAGTGGGGGAGCTGTTTTTT
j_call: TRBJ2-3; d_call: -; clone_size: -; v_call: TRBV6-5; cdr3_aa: CASRPVRYSDTQYF; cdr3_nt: TGTGCCAGCAGGCCGGTCCGCTACTCGGATACGCAGTATTTT
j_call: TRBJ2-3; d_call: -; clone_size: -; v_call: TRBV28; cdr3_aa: CASSRDGLSTDTQYF; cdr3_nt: TGTGCCAGCAGCCGCGACGGCCTAAGCACAGATACGCAGTATTTT
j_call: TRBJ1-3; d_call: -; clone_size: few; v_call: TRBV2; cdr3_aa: CASRKGHSGNTIYF; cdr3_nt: TGTGCCAGCAGAAAGGGCCACTCTGGAAACACCATATATTTT
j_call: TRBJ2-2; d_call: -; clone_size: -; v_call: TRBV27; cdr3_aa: CASSVSVANTGELFF; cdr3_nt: TGTGCCAGCAGTGTTAGCGTAGCGAACACCGGGGAGCTGTTTTTT
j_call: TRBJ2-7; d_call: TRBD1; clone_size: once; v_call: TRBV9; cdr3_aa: CASSVGAGQGVAQQYF; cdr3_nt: TGTGCCAGCAGCGTAGGGGCGGGACAGGGGGTTGCGCAGCAGTACTTC
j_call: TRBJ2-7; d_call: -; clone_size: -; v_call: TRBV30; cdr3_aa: CAWSSGYEQYF; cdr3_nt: TGTGCCTGGAGTTCTGGGTACGAGCAGTACTTC
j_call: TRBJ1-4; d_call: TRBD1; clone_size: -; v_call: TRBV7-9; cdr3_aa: CASSPMDRSNEKLFF; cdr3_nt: TGTGCCAGCAGCCCGATGGACAGGTCTAATGAAAAACTGTTTTTT
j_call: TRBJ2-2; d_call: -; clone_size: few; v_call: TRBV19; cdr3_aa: CASSINTNTGELFF; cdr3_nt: TGTGCCAGTAGTATTAACACGAACACCGGGGAGCTGTTTTTT
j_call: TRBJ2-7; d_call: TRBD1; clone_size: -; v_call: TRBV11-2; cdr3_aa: CATTPGTGPREQYF; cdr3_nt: TGTGCCACCACGCCCGGGACAGGGCCTCGCGAGCAGTACTTC
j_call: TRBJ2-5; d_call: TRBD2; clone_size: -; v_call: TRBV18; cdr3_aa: CASSPGTSAETQYF; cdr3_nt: TGTGCCAGCTCACCTGGGACTAGTGCGGAGACCCAGTACTTC
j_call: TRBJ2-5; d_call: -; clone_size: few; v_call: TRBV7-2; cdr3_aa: CASSFSGGWGADF; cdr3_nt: TGTGCCAGCAGCTTTTCCGGGGGCTGGGGGGCGGACTTC
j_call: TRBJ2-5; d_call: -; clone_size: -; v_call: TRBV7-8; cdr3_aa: CASSPLSGIEETQYF; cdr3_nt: TGTGCCAGCAGCCCACTTAGCGGAATTGAAGAGACCCAGTACTTC
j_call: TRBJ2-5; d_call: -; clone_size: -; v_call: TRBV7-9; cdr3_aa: CASSFTGQETQYF; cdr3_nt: TGTGCCAGCAGCTTTACAGGCCAAGAGACCCAGTACTTC
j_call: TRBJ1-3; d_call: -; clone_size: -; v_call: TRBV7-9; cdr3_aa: CASSKGPSILFSGNTIYF; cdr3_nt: TGTGCCAGCAGTAAAGGACCGAGTATTCTCTTCTCTGGAAACACCATATATTTT
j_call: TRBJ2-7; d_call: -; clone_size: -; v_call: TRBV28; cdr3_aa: CASPLQGTVCEQYF; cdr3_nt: TGTGCCAGCCCCCTCCAGGGAACCGTCTGCGAGCAGTACTTC
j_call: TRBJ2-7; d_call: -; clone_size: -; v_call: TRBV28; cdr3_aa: CASSFRGFEQYF; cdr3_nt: TGTGCCAGCAGTTTTCGGGGCTTCGAGCAGTACTTC
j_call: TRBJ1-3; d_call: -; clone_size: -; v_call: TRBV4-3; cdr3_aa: CASSQGQLTSGNTIYF; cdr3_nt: TGCGCCAGCAGCCAAGGACAGCTCACCTCTGGAAACACCATATATTTT
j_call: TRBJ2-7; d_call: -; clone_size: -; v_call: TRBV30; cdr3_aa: CAWSNNYEQYF; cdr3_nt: TGTGCCTGGAGTAATAACTACGAGCAGTACTTC